A single sample gave rise to the 27 T cell receptor beta chains below, sequenced in a study of blood T cell repertoires in COVID-19 (dated by TCRdb to the early 2020s). To prepare the library, the immunoSEQ multiplex PCR assay was applied. TCRdb re-hosts the immuneACCESS table, in-frame sequences only. Its copies lack some clones; in the studies checked, an unresolved V gene accounts for under half of them, and the cause for the rest is not known. For this sample there are around 270,000 clones; about 86% appear just once. The ten largest account for around 16% of the sample. The sequencing sample was made of peripheral blood. The source is a person aged 70 to 85 with COVID-19, enrolled during active disease.

The CDR3 sequence is CASSQGTGGGYTF. For the CDR3, the DNA is TGCGCCAGCAGCCAAGGGACAGGGGGTGGCTACACCTTC. The J gene is TRBJ1-2, the V gene TRBV4-1; the match to TRBD1 covers 10 bases. The germline V gene encodes CDR1 MGHRA and CDR2 YSYEKL. CDR3 size: 13 residues. J was trimmed by 7 bases and V by 1 base; bases with no gene match: 0.

The chain recombines TRBV7-2 with TRBJ1-1; D may be TRBD1 (5 bases). V shed 2 bases and J shed 6 bases, with 16 bases lying between them. The CDR3 has 15 amino acids. The germline V gene encodes CDR1 SGHTA and CDR2 FQGNSA. DNA of the CDR3: TGTGCCAGCAGCTTATTACGGGCAGGGCCATCTGAAGCTTTCTTT. Translated: CASSLLRAGPSEAFF. The variable domain in full, with the rest retrieved from reference TRBV7-2 and TRBJ1-1, is GAGVSQSPSNKVTEKGKDVELRCDPISGHTALYWYRQSLGQGLEFLIYFQGNSAPDKSGLPSDRFSAERTGGSVSTLTIQRTQQEDSAVYLCASSLLRAGPSEAFFGQGTRLTVV.

The chain recombines TRBV27 with TRBJ2-3, with 7 bases aligning to TRBD1. The CDR3 has 15 amino acids. J gave up 0 bases and V 6 bases, and 6 bases lay outside the gene matches. Germline lookup yields CDR1 MNHEY and CDR2 SMNVEV (reference sequence). The CDR3 coding sequence is TGTGCCAGCAGCCTAACAGGGGTCAGCACAGATACGCAGTATTTT. Its translation: CASSLTGVSTDTQYF.

This clone was counted between two and nine times. The chain combines TRBV6-2 or TRBV6-3 with TRBJ1-5; the match to TRBD1 covers 10 bases. This CDR3 comprises 15 residues. V lost 6 bases and J lost 5; bases outside the gene matches: 7. Germline loops: CDR1 MNHEY, CDR2 SVGEGT. This CDR3 is CASSHGQGDHQPQHF. For the CDR3, the DNA is TGTGCCAGCAGCCACGGACAGGGGGATCATCAGCCCCAGCATTTT.

V is TRBV5-4 and J is TRBJ2-3; D remains unclear. Germline CDR1 is SGHNT and CDR2 is YYREEE (reference sequence). Trimming took 7 bases from V and 3 from J, leaving 12 bases between them. CDR3 length: 13 amino acids. The CDR3 DNA is TGTGCCAGCTATGGCGGAGTGACAGATACGCAGTATTTT. This sequence encodes CASYGGVTDTQYF.

The CDR3: CASSLGQTGRNQPQHF. For the CDR3, the DNA is TGTGCCAGCAGTTTAGGCCAGACAGGGCGGAATCAGCCCCAGCATTTT. The rearrangement uses TRBV27 and TRBJ1-5, with TRBD1 matching 7 bases. Germline values: CDR1 MNHEY, CDR2 SMNVEV (reference sequence). The CDR3 loop spans 16 amino acids. The V gene end was trimmed by 2 bases and the J gene end by 4 bases; junction bases not matched to a gene: 8.

A remark on this clone: Its ends do not fully match the called genes, so a read error is possible. The rearrangement uses TRBV19 and TRBJ1-5; D not resolved. Germline lookup yields CDR1 LNHDA and CDR2 SQIVND (reference sequence). CDR3 length: 15 amino acids. The CDR3 protein is CASRIDGGGNQPQHF. The DNA of the CDR3 is TGTGCCAGTAGGATAGACGGTGGAGGGAATCAGCCCCAGCATTTT.

The rearrangement joins TRBV5-4 to TRBJ1-1; 8 positions agree with TRBD1. CDR3 length: 17 amino acids. The junction had 12 bases not matched to a gene; V was cut back by 3 bases and J by 2 bases. Germline CDR1 and CDR2: SGHNT and YYREEE (reference sequence). CDR3 nucleotide sequence: TGTGCCAGCAGCTCGGACAGGGTCCCTACTAGCAACACTGAAGCTTTCTTT. This codes for CASSSDRVPTSNTEAFF.

The chain has TRBV7-3 and TRBJ2-1; 7 bases are a match to TRBD1. Germline V gene sequence: CDR1 SGHTA, CDR2 FQGTGA. CDR3 length: 16 amino acids. After removal of 2 bases from V and 6 bases from J, the junction contained 10 bases not matched to a gene. CDR3 coding DNA: TGTGCCAGCAGCTTAGATGAAGGGGGCTTAGGCAATGAGCAGTTCTTC. This sequence encodes CASSLDEGGLGNEQFF.

V and J are TRBV6-2 or TRBV6-3 and TRBJ2-3; D gene uncertain. Germline V CDR1 and CDR2: MNHEY, SVGEGT. This CDR3 comprises 14 residues. Trimming shortened V by 5 bases and J by 4 bases, and 13 bases separated the two germline ends. CDR3 DNA: TGTGCCAGCAGTCGTAGTATTTCGGCAGATACGCAGTATTTT. This encodes CASSRSISADTQYF.

This chain links TRBV10-3 with TRBJ2-6, with a possible D match to TRBD1 (5 bases). Germline assignment: CDR1 ENHRY and CDR2 SYGVKD. This CDR3 is built from 17 residues. The V and J ends lost 3 bases and 1 base respectively, with 13 bases between them. The CDR3 DNA reads TGTGCCATCAGTGACTTAGGGGTTGGATCTGGGGCCAACGTCCTGACTTTC. This sequence encodes CAISDLGVGSGANVLTF.

This chain joins TRBV12-3 or TRBV12-4 and TRBJ1-2; D is ambiguous. The ends were cut back, 2 bases at V and 4 bases at J, with 8 bases in the middle. The CDR3 has 13 residues. The CDR3 protein is CASSLSGIYGYTF. The CDR3 DNA reads TGTGCCAGCAGTTTATCCGGGATCTATGGCTACACCTTC.

The rearrangement links TRBV6-4 to TRBJ2-3; 7 bases line up with TRBD2. Germline CDR1 and CDR2: MRHNA and SNTAGT. Trimming at V came to 3 bases and at J to 0 bases, leaving 0 bases not matched to a gene. This CDR3 is 14 amino acids long. CDR3 loop: CASSEGLSTDTQYF. In DNA form, the CDR3 reads TGTGCCAGCAGTGAGGGACTAAGCACAGATACGCAGTATTTT.

The gene calls are TRBV6-6 and TRBJ1-5; D unclear. Trimming removed 5 bases from V and 5 bases from J, with 19 bases in between. Germline V gene lookup returns CDR1 MNHNY and CDR2 SVGAGI (reference sequence). The CDR3 runs 16 residues. CDR3 nucleotides: TGTGCCAGCAGTGTTCTATCAGGTTCGTGGGATCAGCCCCAGCATTTT. The encoded protein is CASSVLSGSWDQPQHF.

This rearrangement joins TRBV7-2 to TRBJ2-7, with a weak D call TRBD1 (5 bases). Germline V gives CDR1 SGHTA, CDR2 FQGNSA. This CDR3 has 13 amino acids. V lost 4 bases and J lost 2, with 9 bases in between. This CDR3 is CASSSQGTYEQYF. The CDR3 DNA is TGTGCCAGCAGCTCTCAGGGCACCTACGAGCAGTACTTC.

The chain recombines TRBV7-2 with TRBJ1-2; the D gene is possibly TRBD1 (6 bases). The V gene's germline CDR1 is SGHTA and CDR2 FQGNSA. V lost 5 bases and J lost 8, with 18 bases in between. CDR3 length equals 14 residues. The CDR3 sequence is CASSPRTDNRGYTF. The CDR3 nucleotides are TGTGCCAGCAGCCCCCGGACAGACAATCGGGGCTACACCTTC.

In its sample, this clone was seen once. This chain uses TRBV10-3 with TRBJ2-1; D is unresolved. Germline loops: CDR1 ENHRY, CDR2 SYGVKD. Trimming shortened V by 4 bases and J by 8 bases, and 6 bases separated the two germline ends. This CDR3 comprises 11 residues. The CDR3 nucleotides read TGTGCCATCAGTGGGAGCCATGAGCAGTTCTTC. Translated, it gives CAISGSHEQFF.

This clone was detected only a few times. Other DNA sequences in the sample encode the same CDR3. This chain joins TRBV6-1 and TRBJ2-7, with D possibly matching TRBD2 (5 bases). Germline V CDR1 and CDR2: MNHNS, SASEGT. The CDR3 totals 13 residues. The V end lost 3 bases, the J end lost 3 bases, and 9 bases lay between the germline ends. CDR3 residues: CASSEIRGYEQYF. The CDR3 coding sequence is TGTGCCAGCAGTGAGATCCGGGGCTACGAGCAGTACTTC.

The genes are TRBV27 and TRBJ2-1; 10 bases line up with TRBD2. In germline, CDR1 is MNHEY, CDR2 SMNVEV (reference sequence). V gave up 7 bases and J gave up 6 bases; unmatched junction bases: 12. The CDR3 covers 16 residues. CDR3 region: CASKPTGAGGVNEQFF. The CDR3 nucleotides read TGTGCCAGCAAGCCCACGGGAGCGGGGGGGGTCAATGAGCAGTTCTTC.

Remarks on this clone: One junction end disagrees with the germline gene, perhaps due to a read error. This sequence joins TRBV12-3 or TRBV12-4 and TRBJ1-1; tentative D call: TRBD1 (6 bases). The CDR3 sequence is 13 residues long. The CDR3 DNA reads as TGTGCCAGCAGTAGGGGGGGGAACCCTGAAGCTTTCTTT. As protein: CASSRGGNPEAFF.

The rearrangement uses TRBV5-6 and TRBJ2-3; 7 bases line up with TRBD2. The CDR3 loop spans 13 amino acids. CDR1 is SGHDT and CDR2 is YYEEEE in the germline V gene. J lost 7 bases, V lost 4 bases, and 6 bases had no gene match. The CDR3 DNA follows: TGTGCCAGCAGCCGGGACTATAGTAATACGCAGTATTTT. Its protein is CASSRDYSNTQYF.

The chain uses TRBV9 and TRBJ2-7; perhaps TRBD1 as D (5 bases). The CDR3 spans 15 residues. V gave up 4 bases and J gave up 5 bases, with 19 bases separating them. The germline CDR1 and CDR2 sequences are SGDLS and YYNGEE. CDR3 residues: CASSPSSGYLHEQYF. In DNA, the CDR3 is TGTGCCAGCAGCCCAAGCTCAGGGTATCTCCACGAGCAGTACTTC. Supplemented by reference TRBV9 and TRBJ2-7, the full variable domain reads DSGVTQTPKHLITATGQRVTLRCSPRSGDLSVYWYQQSLDQGLQFLIQYYNGEERAKGNILERFSAQQFPDLHSELNLSSLELGDSALYFCASSPSSGYLHEQYFGPGTRLTVT.

The chain couples TRBV27 to TRBJ2-7; TRBD1 matches 8 bases. CDR3 size: 15 residues. Germline V gene sequence: CDR1 MNHEY, CDR2 SMNVEV (reference sequence). J was trimmed by 6 bases and V by 3 bases; bases with no gene match: 10. In DNA, the CDR3 is TGTGCCAGCAGTTTCTCCAGGACAGGGTTGGCCGAGCAGTACTTC. Protein: CASSFSRTGLAEQYF.

The rearrangement joins TRBV2 to TRBJ2-5; TRBD1 agrees at 7 bases. This CDR3 comprises 17 residues. Looked up from germline, CDR1 is SNHLY and CDR2 is FYNNEI. With V trimmed by 8 bases and J by 3 bases, 18 bases remained unmatched. The CDR3 DNA is TGTGCCAGCGCTAAACTCCGCCCCGGGACAGACGAAGAGACCCAGTACTTC. Translating gives CASAKLRPGTDEETQYF.

Concerning this clone itself: The conserved phenylalanine or tryptophan normally closing the CDR3 is absent here, so this likely arose from a read error. Because the CDR3's place on the DNA is in doubt, the DNA is left out and the CDR3 is given as listed by TCRdb. This sequence joins TRBV5-8 and TRBJ2-3; the listed D gene, TRBD2, was not tested against the DNA. Germline loops: CDR1 SGHTS, CDR2 YDEGEE. From its first to its last residue, the CDR3 has 14 amino acids. Here the CDR3 reads CASSLEVPQRGICA.

This clone was seen a handful of times. V usage is TRBV7-3 and J usage is TRBJ2-7, with unresolved D. V gave up 5 bases and J gave up 3 bases, with 14 bases separating them. Per the germline V gene, CDR1 is SGHTA and CDR2 is FQGTGA. This CDR3 comprises 14 residues. As DNA, the CDR3 is TGTGCCAGCAGCCCAAACCCGCTAAGCTACGAGCAGTACTTC. It specifies CASSPNPLSYEQYF.

The V gene is TRBV10-2, the J gene TRBJ1-3, with 10 nucleotides matching TRBD1. J gave up 3 bases and V 2 bases, and 10 bases lay outside the gene matches. Germline V gene sequence: CDR1 WSHSY, CDR2 SAAADI. The CDR3 contains 18 residues. The CDR3 region is CASSETGPGQGHGNTIYF. Written as DNA, the CDR3 is TGCGCCAGCAGTGAGACAGGACCGGGACAGGGGCATGGAAACACCATATATTTT.